These 22 T cell receptor beta chains were all obtained from the same sample, sequenced in a study of cytomegalovirus exposure and HLA in healthy donors. The PCR made use of 60 Vbeta and 13 Jbeta primers. Some clones are missing from TCRdb's copy, which holds only in-frame ones; the method was immunoSEQ multiplex PCR. The sample holds 90,000 to 130,000 clones; roughly 74% are singletons and the top ten take nearly 0.9%. Sequencing input: PBMCs. These receptors originate from a woman in her 30s in good health and CMV-seronegative.

Only a few counts were recorded for this clone. The chain uses TRBV4-1 and TRBJ2-2; no firm D call. V was clipped by 4 bases and J by 4 bases, with 4 bases between them. The CDR3 consists of 12 residues. Germline V gives CDR1 MGHRA, CDR2 YSYEKL. The CDR3 here is CASSLGTGELFF. CDR3 in DNA: TGCGCCAGCAGCCTCGGCACCGGGGAGCTGTTTTTT.

V and J are TRBV5-1 and TRBJ2-5, with 11 nucleotides matching TRBD2. V shed 4 bases, J shed 5 bases, and the junction held 13 bases outside the gene matches. In germline, CDR1 is SGHRS, CDR2 YFSETQ. The CDR3 contains 17 residues. CDR3 protein: CASSTASGGTQEETQYF. The CDR3 DNA sequence: TGCGCCAGCAGCACGGCTAGCGGGGGGACCCAAGAGGAGACCCAGTACTTC. Drawing the rest from reference TRBV5-1 and TRBJ2-5, the complete variable domain is KAGVTQTPRYLIKTRGQQVTLSCSPISGHRSVSWYQQTPGQGLQFLFEYFSETQRNKGNFPGRFSGRQFSNSRSEMNVSTLELGDSALYLCASSTASGGTQEETQYFGPGTRLLVL.

V is TRBV6-1 and J is TRBJ2-7; 10 nucleotides line up with TRBD1. Germline trimming cut 7 bases from V and 7 bases from J; bases unmatched to any gene: 13. The CDR3 has 15 amino acids. From germline, CDR1 is MNHNS and CDR2 SASEGT. CDR3 bases: TGTGCCAGCATGACAACCGGGACAGGGGCTGAAGAGCAGTACTTC. As protein: CASMTTGTGAEEQYF.

The chain couples TRBV7-9 to TRBJ2-3; tentatively, D is TRBD2 (6 bases). Germline CDR1 and CDR2: SEHNR and FQNEAQ (reference sequence). This CDR3 contains 14 residues. V dropped 1 base and J dropped 2 bases, with 7 bases sitting between them. The CDR3 sequence: CASSLGGVTDTQYF. CDR3 in DNA: TGTGCCAGCAGCTTAGGGGGGGTCACAGATACGCAGTATTTT.

This clone has a handful of counts. V usage is TRBV6-1 and J usage is TRBJ1-1; D unclear. Trimming cost V 11 bases and J 5 bases, with 18 bases left between them. CDR1 and CDR2 from the germline V gene are MNHNS and SASEGT. This CDR3 is built from 13 residues. Here the CDR3 DNA reads TGTGCCTCCTCACGAACGGGTAGGACTGAAGCTTTCTTT. As protein: CASSRTGRTEAFF.

The rearrangement uses TRBV5-4 and TRBJ2-3; 10 bases fit TRBD2. CDR3 length equals 17 residues. J lost 3 bases, V lost 3 bases, and 10 bases had no gene match. Germline V CDR1 and CDR2: SGHNT, YYREEE (reference sequence). The CDR3 DNA reads TGTGCCAGCAGCTCACCCCGCGGGACTAGCGAAACAGATACGCAGTATTTT. Amino acid sequence: CASSSPRGTSETDTQYF.

The chain carries TRBV7-8 and TRBJ1-1; the D gene is possibly TRBD1 (5 bases). The V and J ends lost 4 bases and 3 bases respectively, with 15 bases between them. CDR1 is SGHVS and CDR2 is FQNEAQ in the germline V gene. The CDR3 is made up of 15 amino acids. The CDR3 protein is CASSWAGGADTEAFF. The CDR3 DNA is TGTGCCAGCAGCTGGGCTGGAGGGGCCGACACTGAAGCTTTCTTT.

This rearrangement joins TRBV18 to TRBJ1-1; D is unclear. This CDR3 spans 13 amino acids. Germline loops: CDR1 KGHSH, CDR2 LQKENI. The germline V and J ends were trimmed by 2 bases and 3 bases, with 7 bases remaining between them. In nucleotides, the CDR3 is TGTGCCAGCTCACCAGAGGGTTACACTGAAGCTTTCTTT. This encodes CASSPEGYTEAFF. Complete variable domain (other parts from reference TRBV18 and TRBJ1-1): NAGVMQNPRHLVRRRGQEARLRCSPMKGHSHVYWYRQLPEEGLKFMVYLQKENIIDESGMPKERFSAEFPKEGPSILRIQQVVRGDSAAYFCASSPEGYTEAFFGQGTRLTVV.

V usage is TRBV30 and J usage is TRBJ2-7; D not certain. This CDR3 has 13 residues. V dropped 2 bases and J dropped 3 bases, with 11 bases sitting between them. From germline, CDR1 is GTSNPN and CDR2 SVGIG (reference sequence). The CDR3 sequence: CAWSFSPNYEQYF. The DNA of the CDR3 is TGTGCCTGGAGTTTTAGCCCGAACTACGAGCAGTACTTC.

J is TRBJ1-1 and V is TRBV5-4, with 7 bases that match TRBD1. After removal of 1 base from V and 0 bases from J, the junction contained 3 bases not matched to a gene. Germline CDR1 reads SGHNT; CDR2 reads YYREEE (reference sequence). The CDR3 runs to 15 residues. In DNA form, the CDR3 reads TGTGCCAGCAGCTTGTTCACAGGGGTGAACACTGAAGCTTTCTTT. Protein sequence: CASSLFTGVNTEAFF.

The chain couples TRBV6-5 to TRBJ2-7, with 14 bases fitting TRBD2. The CDR3 is made up of 13 amino acids. The ends lost 7 bases at V and 10 bases at J; junction bases unmatched: 6. Germline values: CDR1 MNHEY, CDR2 SVGAGI. In DNA form, the CDR3 reads TGTGCCAGCAATGAGGGACTAGCGGGAGTTCAGTACTTC. As protein: CASNEGLAGVQYF.

J is TRBJ1-5 and V is TRBV29-1; D gene unclear. This CDR3 spans 14 amino acids. CDR1 is SQVTM and CDR2 is ANQGSEA in the germline V gene. V was cut by 4 bases and J by 0 bases, with 10 bases left in between. The chain's CDR3 is CSVASGNSNQPQHF. CDR3 DNA: TGCAGCGTTGCCTCGGGGAATAGCAATCAGCCCCAGCATTTT.

As to this clone: The junction departs from the called germline gene at one end, perhaps through a read error. The gene calls are TRBV6-5 and TRBJ2-1, with D possibly being TRBD2 (6 bases). Germline CDR1 is MNHEY and CDR2 is SVGAGI. The CDR3 extends over 16 amino acids. The CDR3 DNA sequence: TGTGCCAGCAGTTGGGACTTCGCCCGTTCATACAATGAGCAGGTCTTC. The encoded protein is CASSWDFARSYNEQVF.

The chain carries TRBV30 and TRBJ2-1, with 7 bases fitting TRBD2. With V trimmed by 8 bases and J by 15 bases, 13 bases remained unmatched. Germline V lookup: CDR1 GTSNPN, CDR2 SVGIG (reference sequence). The CDR3 loop spans 11 amino acids. Here the CDR3 reads CATKTGGAGFF. For the CDR3, the DNA is TGTGCCACCAAAACGGGGGGTGCAGGGTTCTTC.

The chain employs TRBV2 and TRBJ1-2; D is perhaps TRBD1 (6 bases). Germline assignment: CDR1 SNHLY and CDR2 FYNNEI. The V gene lost 1 base and the J gene lost 4 bases, with 10 bases spanning the gap. The CDR3 spans 14 residues. CDR3 nucleotide sequence: TGTGCCAGCAGTGAAGTGACAGGAACCTATGGCTACACCTTC. Translating gives CASSEVTGTYGYTF.

J is TRBJ1-1 and V is TRBV30, with D possibly TRBD1 on 6 matching bases. This CDR3 contains 15 residues. Germline V gene sequence: CDR1 GTSNPN, CDR2 SVGIG (reference sequence). V was shortened by 7 bases and J by 3 bases, with 21 bases between the two germline ends. CDR3 nucleotides: TGTGCCTTCTACTTAAACGGTCCAGGGGACACTGAAGCTTTCTTT. Its translation is CAFYLNGPGDTEAFF.

This rearrangement joins TRBV28 to TRBJ2-7; 9 nucleotides agree with TRBD2. The CDR3 has 14 amino acids. V was clipped by 2 bases and J by 4 bases; unmatched bases: 3. Germline CDR1 and CDR2: MDHEN and SYDVKM. CDR3 region: CASSLAGGPYEQYF. The CDR3 bases are TGTGCCAGCAGTTTAGCGGGAGGGCCTTACGAGCAGTACTTC. The complete variable domain, with remaining parts taken from reference TRBV28 and TRBJ2-7, reads DVKVTQSSRYLVKRTGEKVFLECVQDMDHENMFWYRQDPGLGLRLIYFSYDVKMKEKGDIPEGYSVSREKKERFSLILESASTNQTSMYLCASSLAGGPYEQYFGPGTRLTVT.

V gene TRBV6-5 combines with J gene TRBJ1-1, with D hard to call. Germline V gives CDR1 MNHEY, CDR2 SVGAGI. With 11 bases removed from V and 0 bases from J, the gap between germline ends came to 16 bases. The CDR3 consists of 14 residues. The CDR3: CAVQVGYLNTEAFF. DNA for the CDR3: TGTGCCGTCCAGGTAGGCTACCTGAACACTGAAGCTTTCTTT.

CDR3 region: CASTMGQAKLEAFF. CDR3 DNA: TGTGCCAGCACCATGGGACAGGCGAAACTTGAAGCTTTCTTT. The genes are TRBV2 and TRBJ1-1, with TRBD1 matching over 8 bases. V lost 7 bases, J lost 7 bases, and 11 bases stayed unmatched. Germline CDR1 reads SNHLY; CDR2 reads FYNNEI. The CDR3 totals 14 residues.

The chain is built from TRBV29-1 and TRBJ2-5; 13 bases match TRBD2. V was pared by 8 bases and J by 4 bases, with 7 bases of the junction left unmatched. This CDR3 is 14 amino acids long. Germline lookup yields CDR1 SQVTM and CDR2 ANQGSEA. The CDR3 loop is CSIWTSGRGETQYF. CDR3 bases: TGCAGCATATGGACTAGCGGGAGAGGAGAGACCCAGTACTTC.

J is TRBJ2-6 and V is TRBV6-5; no clear D. This CDR3 contains 13 residues. CDR1 MNHEY and CDR2 SVGAGI come from the germline V gene. V lost 8 bases and J lost 2, with 7 bases in between. The CDR3 DNA follows: TGTGCCAGCGCGGCTCCTGGGGCCAACGTCCTGACTTTC. This translates into CASAAPGANVLTF.

This clone was seen only once. The rearrangement joins TRBV9 to TRBJ1-4; 7 bases agree with TRBD1. CDR1 is SGDLS, CDR2 YYNGEE, per germline. Trimming cost V 0 bases and J 6 bases; bases outside gene matches: 8. The CDR3 spans 16 residues. CDR3 coding DNA: TGTGCCAGCAGCGTAGCCACGGACAGGTCATATGAAAAACTGTTTTTT. It is translated as CASSVATDRSYEKLFF.